This TCR beta chain was documented in a study of blood T cell repertoires in COVID-19. Study-wide context: The cDNA or gDNA used as material had been derived from T cells, B-cell-depleted T cells, or PBMCs.

The table came from immunoSEQ multiplex PCR; TCRdb's copy has only in-frame clones and leaves some out. Among a few hundred thousand clones listed, approximately 88% were seen once. Germline-derived CDR1 and CDR2 are SGHRS and YFSETQ. V lost 0 bases, J lost 0 bases, and 6 bases stayed unmatched. The CDR3 loop spans 19 amino acids. Researchers sorted participants into cohorts using their self-reported clinical history. Sequencing was carried out using PBMCs or T cells enriched from blood (not recorded which). This chain connects TRBV5-1 to TRBJ2-1; 13 bases match TRBD2. This clonotype was obtained from a man aged 25-45 years who had recovered from COVID-19. Written as DNA, the CDR3 is TGCGCCAGCAGCTTGGTCGGGACTAGCGGGGCCCGCTCCTACAATGAGCAGTTCTTC. Its protein product is CASSLVGTSGARSYNEQFF.